This TCR beta chain was identified in a study of T cell changes during pregnancy in multiple sclerosis (dated by TCRdb to the late 2010s). A note on the overall study: Changes in the T cell repertoire over the course of pregnancy were examined in this study in women with multiple sclerosis.

Libraries were made using the immunoSEQ multiplex PCR assay. The clones in this table, taken by TCRdb from immuneACCESS, are in-frame only. Not every clone is retained; where verified, under half of the shortfall comes from an unresolved V gene, and the cause of the rest is unknown. This sample comprises tens of thousands of clones, about 87% of them detected only once. Of the sample, around 0.57% is held by the ten largest clones. Deletion took 5 bases off V and 3 bases off J, with a span of 16 bases between the germline ends. Taken from the germline V gene, the CDR1 and CDR2 loops are SGHTA and FQGTGA. Taken from cysteine to phenylalanine, the CDR3 has 15 residues. Just CDR3 DNA is preserved here, 45 bases in frame from base 1. Comment on this clone: Its antigen target is currently unknown. No much larger clone is present one base from it, and per-base qualities are unavailable.

In this chain, TRBV7-3 is recombined with TRBJ1-1, with a tentative D gene TRBD1 over 5 matching bases. Sequencing used CD4+ T cells from peripheral blood mononuclear cells, obtained in the first trimester of pregnancy. The receptor's source is a female donor with multiple sclerosis, enrolled in a pregnancy study. The bases are TGTGCCAGCAGCCTGCTAGGCACGGGGGACACTGAAGCTTTCTTT. It encodes CASSLLGTGDTEAFF.